This record covers a single TCR beta chain. Its antigen is not identified. The sample belongs to a study of T-cell memory formation after mild COVID-19. Study at large: Among the donors, TCR clusters were largely specific to each donor. Study observations and caveats: Whereas later expanders leaned CD4+, clones contracting day 15 to 85 showed a balanced CD4/CD8 makeup.

The CDR3 totals 16 residues. V was pared by 2 bases and J by 3 bases, with 16 bases between. Germline loops: CDR1 SGHVS, CDR2 FQNEAQ. From the 5' RACE reads, TCRdb called clonotypes with MiXCR, one entry per CDR3 protein. Of about 340,000 distinct CDR3 sequences listed, approximately 15% were seen once; the top ten hold around 24%. The sequence was collected from a man younger than 35 who had mild COVID-19 (a few samples of this study predate the infection). Cell type and time point are not known. The sequencing input was PBMCs or a T cell subset sorted from them (not recorded which). The rearrangement links TRBV7-8 to TRBJ1-1; D is undetermined. The CDR3 loop reads CASSLLTKSSYTEAFF. The DNA for the CDR3 is TGTGCCAGCAGCTTACTCACGAAATCAAGCTACACTGAAGCTTTCTTT.